One sample yielded the 7 T cell receptor beta chains listed below, sequenced in a study of PD-L1 blockade in urothelial cancer. As to time point: peripheral blood 6 weeks after treatment start. The table came from immunoSEQ multiplex PCR; TCRdb's copy has only in-frame clones and leaves some out. The sample lists around 49,000 clones, around 80% occurring once. Here the sequenced sample was PBMCs, taken around atezolizumab (anti-PD-L1) treatment. These receptors originate from a man aged 60 to 69 with urothelial cancer.

V gene TRBV6-1 combines with J gene TRBJ1-1, with D possibly being TRBD1 (6 bases). Germline V gives CDR1 MNHNS, CDR2 SASEGT. The CDR3 covers 12 residues. With 6 bases removed from V and 10 bases from J, the gap between germline ends came to 15 bases. The CDR3 sequence: CASSHGGARAFF. CDR3 nucleotide sequence: TGTGCCAGCAGCCATGGGGGGGCTCGAGCTTTCTTT.

The J gene is TRBJ1-6, the V gene TRBV30; D not certain. V lost 2 bases and J 4 bases, leaving 12 bases between the germline ends. In germline, CDR1 is GTSNPN, CDR2 SVGIG (reference sequence). CDR3 length: 15 residues. The CDR3 nucleotides are TGTGCCTGGAGTTTCCAAAACAGATATAATTCACCCCTCCACTTT. Its protein is CAWSFQNRYNSPLHF.

J is TRBJ2-7 and V is TRBV4-3, with 14 bases matching TRBD2. The CDR3 extends over 18 amino acids. The germline V gene encodes CDR1 LGHNA and CDR2 YSLEER. Losses at the gene ends were 1 base for V and 4 bases for J; bases not matched to a gene: 9. The CDR3 region is CASSQGTGLAGEGYEQYF. The CDR3 bases are TGCGCCAGCAGCCAAGGGACGGGACTAGCGGGAGAGGGTTACGAGCAGTACTTC.

The rearrangement uses TRBV7-2 and TRBJ2-3, with 9 bases identical to TRBD2. CDR1 and CDR2 (germline): SGHTA, FQGNSA. The CDR3 spans 14 residues. Germline trimming cut 4 bases from V and 2 bases from J; bases unmatched to any gene: 1. This chain's CDR3 is CASSSSGTTDTQYF. The CDR3 coding sequence is TGTGCCAGCAGCTCTAGCGGGACCACAGATACGCAGTATTTT.

This clone is labeled as medium-sized. Within the sample, other DNA sequences also encode this same CDR3. The chain is built from TRBV11-2 and TRBJ2-7; possibly TRBD1 for D (6 bases). The CDR3 is 12 amino acids. The V gene's germline CDR1 is SGHAT and CDR2 FQNNGV. Trimming removed 6 bases at V and 4 bases at J, with 10 bases between. The chain's CDR3 is CASSLQGYEQYF. The DNA for the CDR3 is TGTGCCAGCAGTCTACAGGGTTACGAGCAGTACTTC.

This clone has just a few counts. The V gene is TRBV5-1, the J gene TRBJ1-2; D might be TRBD1 (5 bases). CDR1 is SGHRS, CDR2 YFSETQ, per germline. CDR3 length: 13 residues. V was trimmed by 2 bases and J by 6 bases, leaving 11 bases between them. CDR3 DNA sequence: TGCGCCAGCAGCTTTCAGGGCGGGAATGGCTACACCTTC. Translated, it gives CASSFQGGNGYTF.

The chain employs TRBV21-1 and TRBJ2-7; no DNA check was done on the table's D call, TRBD1. TRBV21-1 is recorded as a pseudogene. This CDR3 has 16 amino acids. CDR3 bases: TGTGCCAGCAGCCCCATCCTAGGGGGCCCAGGGGACGAGCAGTACTTC. This gives the protein CASSPILGGPGDEQYF.